This T cell receptor (beta chain) was captured in a study of response to subunit inactivated influenza vaccine. J lost 0 bases, V lost 5 bases, and 15 bases had no gene match. CDR3 length: 18 residues. Germline V gene sequence: CDR1 LNHDA, CDR2 SQIVND (reference sequence). General observations from the study: Each seasonal influenza vaccination, the authors suggested, recruits few new T cells.

TCRdb passed the RT-PCR reads through MiXCR, listing each CDR3 protein once. The sample consists of about 570,000 distinct CDR3 sequences, approximately 11% of them appearing once. With regard to this clonotype: Its antigen is as yet unknown.

The same sample was also studied in work on T cells expressing NK-cell markers. From that study: Template switching by 5'RACE with UMIs generated the TCR beta cDNA. The study drew TCR beta repertoires from sorted CD3+CD56+NKG2C+, CD3+CD56+NKG2C- and CD3+CD56-NKG2C+ T cells. An anti-gamma-delta TCR antibody confined sorting to alpha-beta TCR T cells across several of the experiments. A few of the donors also had these clonotypes leading their CD3+CD56-NKG2C+ fraction.

The sequence came from a man between 45 and 60 years old who received an inactivated influenza vaccine. Sequencing was performed on PBMCs from blood, taken on the day of vaccination. The genes are TRBV19 and TRBJ2-7; 8 nucleotides align to TRBD1. The CDR3 is CASSELVSRDRYSYEQYF. The DNA of the CDR3 is TGTGCCAGTAGTGAACTAGTCAGCCGGGACAGGTACTCCTACGAGCAGTACTTC. Full variable domain (rest looked up from reference TRBV19 and TRBJ2-7): DGGITQSPKYLFRKEGQNVTLSCEQNLNHDAMYWYRQDPGQGLRLIYYSQIVNDFQKGDIAEGYSVSREKKESFPLTVTSAQKNPTAFYLCASSELVSRDRYSYEQYFGPGTRLTVT.